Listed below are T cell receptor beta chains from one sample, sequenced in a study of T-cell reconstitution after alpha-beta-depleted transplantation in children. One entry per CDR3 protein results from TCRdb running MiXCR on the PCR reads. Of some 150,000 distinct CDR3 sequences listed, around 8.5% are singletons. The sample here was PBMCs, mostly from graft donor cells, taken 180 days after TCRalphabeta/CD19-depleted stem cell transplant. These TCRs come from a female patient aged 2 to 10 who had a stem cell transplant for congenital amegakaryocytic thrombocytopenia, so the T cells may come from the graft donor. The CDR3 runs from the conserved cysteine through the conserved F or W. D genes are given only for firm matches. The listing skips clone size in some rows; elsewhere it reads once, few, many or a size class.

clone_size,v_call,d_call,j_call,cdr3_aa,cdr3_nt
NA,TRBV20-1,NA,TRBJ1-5,CSARQQEYSNQPQHF,TGCAGTGCTAGACAACAGGAATATAGCAATCAGCCCCAGCATTTT
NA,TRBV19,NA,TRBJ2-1,CASSIDHMSSYNEHFF,TGTGCCAGTAGTATAGATCACATGAGCTCCTACAATGAGCATTTCTTC
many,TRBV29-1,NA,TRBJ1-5,CSVEEYSNQPQHF,TGCAGCGTTGAAGAGTATAGCAATCAGCCCCAGCATTTT
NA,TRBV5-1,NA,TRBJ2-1,CASSLAGSYNEQFF,TGCGCCAGCAGCTTGGCGGGCTCCTACAATGAGCAGTTCTTC
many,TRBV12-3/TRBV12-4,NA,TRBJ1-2,CASSRNSLGYGYTF,TGTGCCAGCAGCCGTAACAGTCTCGGATATGGCTACACCTTC
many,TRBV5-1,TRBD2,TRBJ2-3,CASSLDAGGLDTQYF,TGCGCCAGCAGCTTGGACGCGGGGGGCTTAGATACGCAGTATTTT
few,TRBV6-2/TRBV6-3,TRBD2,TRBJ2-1,CASSPLAGGGFEQFF,TGTGCCAGCAGTCCACTAGCGGGAGGAGGGTTTGAGCAGTTCTTC
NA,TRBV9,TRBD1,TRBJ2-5,CASSVVGQGETQYF,TGTGCCAGCAGCGTAGTTGGACAGGGAGAGACCCAGTACTTC
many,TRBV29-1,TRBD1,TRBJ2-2,CSVEKTGFRTGELFF,TGCAGCGTTGAGAAGACAGGGTTTAGGACCGGGGAGCTGTTTTTT
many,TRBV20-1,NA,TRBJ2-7,CSARDLSDYEQYF,TGCAGTGCTAGGGACTTGAGCGACTACGAGCAGTACTTC
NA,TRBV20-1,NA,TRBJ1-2,CSARDGMAPASGYTF,TGCAGTGCTAGAGACGGAATGGCCCCGGCGAGTGGCTACACCTTC
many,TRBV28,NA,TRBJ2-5,CASSPTGGEETQYF,TGTGCCAGCAGTCCAACAGGGGGGGAGGAGACCCAGTACTTC
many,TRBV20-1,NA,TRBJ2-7,CSARGGLWYEQYF,TGCAGTGCTAGGGGGGGTCTCTGGTACGAGCAGTACTTC
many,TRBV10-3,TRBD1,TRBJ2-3,CAISSSWDRGPDTQYF,TGTGCCATCAGTTCCTCCTGGGACAGGGGCCCAGATACGCAGTATTTT
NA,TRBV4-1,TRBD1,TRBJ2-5,CASSPGGAQETQYF,TGCGCCAGCAGCCCAGGGGGAGCCCAAGAGACCCAGTACTTC
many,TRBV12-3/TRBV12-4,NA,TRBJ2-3,CASSRQTRTNPDTQYF,TGTGCCAGCAGTCGACAAACTAGGACCAATCCAGATACGCAGTATTTT
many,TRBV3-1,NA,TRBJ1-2,CASSQGTRSIYGYTF,TGTGCCAGCAGCCAAGGGACAAGGAGTATCTATGGCTACACCTTC
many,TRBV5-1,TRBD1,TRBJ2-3,CASSIRDSTTDTQYF,TGCGCCAGCAGCATCCGGGACAGTACCACAGATACGCAGTATTTT
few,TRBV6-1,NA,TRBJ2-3,CASRDTGIYTQYF,TGTGCCAGCCGGGACACGGGTATATATACGCAGTATTTT
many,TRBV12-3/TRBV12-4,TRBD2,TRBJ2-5,CASRLTSGEETQYF,TGTGCCAGCAGGCTCACTAGCGGAGAAGAGACCCAGTACTTC
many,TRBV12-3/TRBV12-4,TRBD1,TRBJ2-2,CASSTGVGELFF,TGTGCCAGCAGTACAGGGGTTGGGGAGCTGTTTTTT
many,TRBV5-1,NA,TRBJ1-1,CASSPDTGSNTEAFF,TGCGCCAGCAGCCCCGACACGGGCTCGAACACTGAAGCTTTCTTT
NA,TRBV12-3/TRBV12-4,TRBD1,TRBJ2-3,CASSGTGGFDTQYF,TGTGCCAGCAGCGGGACAGGGGGCTTCGATACGCAGTATTTT
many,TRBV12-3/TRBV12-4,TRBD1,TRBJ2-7,CASRQGSAYEQYF,TGTGCCAGCCGACAGGGGTCTGCCTACGAGCAGTACTTC
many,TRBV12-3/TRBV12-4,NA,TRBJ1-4,CASSFDRINEKLFF,TGTGCCAGCAGTTTCGACAGAATTAATGAAAAACTGTTTTTT
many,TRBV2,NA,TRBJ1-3,CASSLQVGARNTIYF,TGTGCCAGCAGCCTTCAGGTGGGGGCACGTAACACCATATATTTT
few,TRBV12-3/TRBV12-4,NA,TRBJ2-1,CASSFRMRTVLNNEQFF,TGTGCCAGCAGTTTCAGAATGCGGACGGTGCTGAACAATGAGCAGTTCTTC
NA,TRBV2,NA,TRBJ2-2,CASRVEGTSTGELFF,TGTGCCAGCAGAGTAGAGGGGACCAGCACCGGGGAGCTGTTTTTT
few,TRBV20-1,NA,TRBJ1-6,CSARRGRAPLHF,TGCAGTGCCCGGCGGGGGCGGGCACCCCTCCACTTT
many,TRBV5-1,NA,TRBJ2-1,CASSLMHARVGYNEQFF,TGCGCCAGCAGCTTGATGCATGCGCGCGTGGGCTACAATGAGCAGTTCTTC
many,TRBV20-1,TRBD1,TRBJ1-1,CSAGDRVSEAFF,TGCAGTGCTGGAGACAGGGTATCTGAAGCTTTCTTT
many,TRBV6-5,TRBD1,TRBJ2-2,CASSYGQGGVRGTGELFF,TGTGCCAGCAGTTACGGACAGGGGGGCGTTAGGGGCACCGGGGAGCTGTTTTTT
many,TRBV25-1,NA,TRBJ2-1,CASSPPGPEQFF,TGTGCCAGCAGTCCTCCTGGGCCTGAGCAGTTCTTC
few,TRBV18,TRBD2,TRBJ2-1,CASSPQVPGGQLYNEQFF,TGTGCCAGCTCACCTCAGGTACCGGGAGGACAACTATACAATGAGCAGTTCTTC
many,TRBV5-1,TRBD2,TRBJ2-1,CASSLIAGGLHNEQFF,TGCGCCAGCAGCTTAATAGCGGGGGGGCTCCACAATGAGCAGTTCTTC
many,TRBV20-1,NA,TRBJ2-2,CSASGQPDGELFF,TGCAGTGCAAGTGGACAGCCCGACGGGGAGCTGTTTTTT
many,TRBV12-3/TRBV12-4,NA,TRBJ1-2,CASRKSRQVVGRNTF,TGTGCCAGCAGGAAGTCCCGACAGGTCGTAGGTCGGAACACCTTC
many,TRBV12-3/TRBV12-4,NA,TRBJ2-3,CASTSGAGTQYF,TGTGCCAGCACCTCGGGGGCGGGTACGCAGTATTTT
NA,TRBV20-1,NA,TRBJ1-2,CSASPGDAYGYTF,TGCAGTGCTAGTCCGGGGGACGCCTATGGCTACACCTTC
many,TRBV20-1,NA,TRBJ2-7,CSAWGDGAQYF,TGCAGTGCTTGGGGTGACGGCGCCCAGTACTTC
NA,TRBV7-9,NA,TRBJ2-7,CASSAGTVCYEQYF,TGTGCCAGCAGCGCCGGGACCGTCTGCTACGAGCAGTACTTC
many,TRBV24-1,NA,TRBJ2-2,CATSPGAGTGELFF,TGTGCCACCAGTCCGGGGGCTGGAACCGGGGAGCTGTTTTTT
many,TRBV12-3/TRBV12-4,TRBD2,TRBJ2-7,CASSLAGGLDEQYF,TGTGCCAGCAGTCTAGCGGGAGGGCTGGACGAGCAGTACTTC
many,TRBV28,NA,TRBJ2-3,CASSAGTPILTDTQYF,TGTGCCAGCAGTGCCGGGACTCCCATCCTCACAGATACGCAGTATTTT
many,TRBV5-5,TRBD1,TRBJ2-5,CASSLRGQGAFRETQYF,TGTGCCAGCAGCTTGCGGGGGCAGGGGGCTTTCAGAGAGACCCAGTACTTC
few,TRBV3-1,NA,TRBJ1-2,CASSQDRWVGYTF,TGTGCCAGCAGCCAAGATCGTTGGGTTGGCTACACCTTC
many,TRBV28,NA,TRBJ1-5,CASSFPPKGPGSEPQHF,TGTGCCAGCAGTTTCCCCCCCAAGGGACCGGGGTCAGAGCCCCAGCATTTT
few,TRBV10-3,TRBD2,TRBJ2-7,CASGGSYEQYF,TGTGCCAGCGGGGGCTCCTACGAGCAGTACTTC
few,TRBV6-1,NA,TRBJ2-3,CASTPAGMDTQYF,TGTGCCAGCACCCCGGCGGGGATGGATACGCAGTATTTT
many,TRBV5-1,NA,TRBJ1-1,CASSLTGTEAFF,TGCGCCAGCAGCTTGACCGGCACTGAAGCTTTCTTT
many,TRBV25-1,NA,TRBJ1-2,CASSSQGGNGYTF,TGTGCCAGCAGTAGCCAGGGAGGCAATGGCTACACCTTC
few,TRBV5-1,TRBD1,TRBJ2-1,CASSLGDRYNEQFF,TGCGCCAGCAGCTTGGGGGACAGGTACAATGAGCAGTTCTTC
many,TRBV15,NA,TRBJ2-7,CATSREESGSSYEQYF,TGTGCCACCAGCAGAGAGGAGTCGGGGAGCTCCTACGAGCAGTACTTC
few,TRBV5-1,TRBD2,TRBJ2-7,CASRGGNSYEQYF,TGCGCCAGCCGGGGAGGGAACTCCTACGAGCAGTACTTC
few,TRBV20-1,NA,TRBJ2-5,CSASKALAFRTQYF,TGCAGTGCTAGCAAAGCTCTAGCTTTCAGGACCCAGTACTTC
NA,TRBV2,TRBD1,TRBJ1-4,CASSDADRGEKLFF,TGTGCCAGCAGTGATGCGGACAGGGGTGAAAAACTGTTTTTT
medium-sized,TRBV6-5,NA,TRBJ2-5,CASSYAETQYF,TGTGCCAGCAGTTACGCGGAGACCCAGTACTTC
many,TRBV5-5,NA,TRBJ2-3,CASSFPGTSGTQYF,TGTGCCAGCAGCTTCCCAGGGACCTCAGGGACGCAGTATTTT
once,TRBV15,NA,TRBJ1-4,CATSQEAAHTEKLFF,TGTGCCACCAGCCAAGAGGCAGCCCACACGGAGAAACTGTTTTTT